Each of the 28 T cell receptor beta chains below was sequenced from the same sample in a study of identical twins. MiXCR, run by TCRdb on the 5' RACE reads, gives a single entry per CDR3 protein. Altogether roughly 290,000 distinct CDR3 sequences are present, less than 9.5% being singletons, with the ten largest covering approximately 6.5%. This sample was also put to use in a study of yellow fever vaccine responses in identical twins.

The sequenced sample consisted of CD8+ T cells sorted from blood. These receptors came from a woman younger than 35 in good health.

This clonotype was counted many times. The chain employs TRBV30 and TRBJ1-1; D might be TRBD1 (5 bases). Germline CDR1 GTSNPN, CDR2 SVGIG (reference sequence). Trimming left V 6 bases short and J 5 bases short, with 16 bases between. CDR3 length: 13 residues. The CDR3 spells CACGHFSGTEAFF. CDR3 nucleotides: TGTGCCTGTGGACACTTCTCGGGGACTGAAGCTTTCTTT.

The CDR3 DNA sequence: TGTGCCAGCTCACCCTCACCCAGGACAGAGCACGGGGAGCTGTTTTTT. It yields the protein CASSPSPRTEHGELFF. V is TRBV18 and J is TRBJ2-2, with D possibly matching TRBD1 (6 bases). Germline CDR1 and CDR2: KGHSH and LQKENI. Trimming left V 3 bases short and J 7 bases short, with 18 bases between. There are 16 residues in the CDR3. Full variable domain (rest looked up from reference TRBV18 and TRBJ2-2): NAGVMQNPRHLVRRRGQEARLRCSPMKGHSHVYWYRQLPEEGLKFMVYLQKENIIDESGMPKERFSAEFPKEGPSILRIQQVVRGDSAAYFCASSPSPRTEHGELFFGEGSRLTVL.

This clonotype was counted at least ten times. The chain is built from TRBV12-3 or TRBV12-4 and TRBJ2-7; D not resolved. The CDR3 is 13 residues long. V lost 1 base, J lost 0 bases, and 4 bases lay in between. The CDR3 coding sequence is TGTGCCAGCAGTTTAGATAACTCCTACGAGCAGTACTTC. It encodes CASSLDNSYEQYF.

CDR3 DNA sequence: TGTGCCAGCAGCTTCGGGACTAGCGGGGGGGCTAGAGAGACCCAGTACTTC. Its protein product is CASSFGTSGGARETQYF. The chain links TRBV27 to TRBJ2-5; the match to TRBD2 covers 16 bases. The V and J ends lost 6 bases and 4 bases, in that order; junction bases with no gene match: 8. CDR3 length: 17 amino acids. Germline loops: CDR1 MNHEY, CDR2 SMNVEV (reference sequence).

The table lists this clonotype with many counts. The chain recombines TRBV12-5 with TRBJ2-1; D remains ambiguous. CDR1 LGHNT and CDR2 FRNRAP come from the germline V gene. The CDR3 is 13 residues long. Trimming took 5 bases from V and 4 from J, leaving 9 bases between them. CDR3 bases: TGTGCTAGTGGTCCCGGAGCATACAATGAGCAGTTCTTC. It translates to CASGPGAYNEQFF.

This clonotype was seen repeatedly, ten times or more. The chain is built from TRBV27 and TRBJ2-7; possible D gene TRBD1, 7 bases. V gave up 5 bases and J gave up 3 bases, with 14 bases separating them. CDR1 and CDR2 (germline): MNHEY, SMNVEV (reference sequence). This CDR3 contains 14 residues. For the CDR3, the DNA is TGTGCCAGCAGTCTGGCGGGACAGTTCTACGAGCAGTACTTC. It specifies CASSLAGQFYEQYF.

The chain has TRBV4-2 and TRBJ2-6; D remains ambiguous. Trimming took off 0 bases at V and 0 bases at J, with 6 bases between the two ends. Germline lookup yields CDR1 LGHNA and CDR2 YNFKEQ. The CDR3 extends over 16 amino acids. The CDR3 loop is CASSQDRSSGANVLTF. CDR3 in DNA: TGTGCCAGCAGCCAAGACAGGTCCTCTGGGGCCAACGTCCTGACTTTC.

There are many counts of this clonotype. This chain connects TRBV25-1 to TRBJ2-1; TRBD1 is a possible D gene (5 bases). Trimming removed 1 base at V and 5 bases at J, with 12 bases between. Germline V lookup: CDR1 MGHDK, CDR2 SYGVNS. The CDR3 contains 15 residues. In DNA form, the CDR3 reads TGTGCCAGCAGTGAATTCGGTGTCAGGGACAATGAGCAGTTCTTC. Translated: CASSEFGVRDNEQFF.

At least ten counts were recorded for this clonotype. The CDR3 DNA reads as TGTGCCAGCAGTTCTGGACGGGATGGTATCTTCCCCTACGAGCAGTACTTC. It is translated as CASSSGRDGIFPYEQYF. J is TRBJ2-7 and V is TRBV12-3 or TRBV12-4, with TRBD2 as a possible D gene (5 bases). Trimming left V 4 bases short and J 2 bases short, with 21 bases between. This CDR3 is 17 amino acids long.

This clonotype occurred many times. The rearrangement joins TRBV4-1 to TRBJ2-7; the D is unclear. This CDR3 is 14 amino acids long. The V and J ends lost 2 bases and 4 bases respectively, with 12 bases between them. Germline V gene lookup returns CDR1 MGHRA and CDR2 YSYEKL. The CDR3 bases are TGCGCCAGCAGCCAAATAGAGACCGGTTACGAGCAGTACTTC. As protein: CASSQIETGYEQYF.

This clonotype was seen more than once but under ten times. CDR3 amino acids: CASSDSKGGDTGELFF. In DNA form, the CDR3 reads TGTGCCAGCAGTGACTCGAAGGGAGGGGACACCGGGGAGCTGTTTTTT. J is TRBJ2-2 and V is TRBV6-4, with 7 bases lining up with TRBD2. Trimming cost V 0 bases and J 3 bases; bases outside gene matches: 4. Germline V gives CDR1 MRHNA, CDR2 SNTAGT. The CDR3 is 16 residues long.

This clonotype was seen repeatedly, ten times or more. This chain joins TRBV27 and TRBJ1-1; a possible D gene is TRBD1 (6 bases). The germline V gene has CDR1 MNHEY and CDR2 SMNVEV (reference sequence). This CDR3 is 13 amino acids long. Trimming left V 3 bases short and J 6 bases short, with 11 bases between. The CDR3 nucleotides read TGTGCCAGCAGTTTGGCCCACAGGGCTGAAGCTTTCTTT. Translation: CASSLAHRAEAFF.

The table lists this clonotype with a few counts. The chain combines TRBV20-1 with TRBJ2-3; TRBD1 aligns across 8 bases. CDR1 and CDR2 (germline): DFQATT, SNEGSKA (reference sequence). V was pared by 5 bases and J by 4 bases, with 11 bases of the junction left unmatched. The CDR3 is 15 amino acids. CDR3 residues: CSADPTGAVPDTQYF. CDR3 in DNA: TGCAGTGCTGACCCGACAGGGGCGGTGCCAGATACGCAGTATTTT.

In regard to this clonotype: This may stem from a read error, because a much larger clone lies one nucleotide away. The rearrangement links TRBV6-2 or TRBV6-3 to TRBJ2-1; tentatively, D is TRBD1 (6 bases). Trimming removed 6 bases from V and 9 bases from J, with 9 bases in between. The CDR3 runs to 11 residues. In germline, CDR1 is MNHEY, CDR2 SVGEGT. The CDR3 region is CASSPRGEQFF. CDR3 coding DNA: TGTGCCAGCAGCCCCAGGGGTGAGCAGTTCTTC.

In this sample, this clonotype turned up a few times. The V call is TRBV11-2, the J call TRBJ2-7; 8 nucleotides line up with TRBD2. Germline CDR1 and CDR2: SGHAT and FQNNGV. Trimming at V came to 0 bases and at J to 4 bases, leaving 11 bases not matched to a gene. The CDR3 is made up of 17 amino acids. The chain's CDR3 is CASSLDSVGLALYEQYF. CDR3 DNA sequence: TGTGCCAGCAGCTTAGATTCCGTCGGACTAGCTCTTTACGAGCAGTACTTC.

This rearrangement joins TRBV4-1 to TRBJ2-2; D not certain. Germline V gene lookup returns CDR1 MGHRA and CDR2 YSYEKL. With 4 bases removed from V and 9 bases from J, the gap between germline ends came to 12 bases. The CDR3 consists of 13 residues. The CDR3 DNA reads TGCGCCAGCAGCCTCAAAACGACCCGGGAGCTGTTTTTT. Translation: CASSLKTTRELFF.

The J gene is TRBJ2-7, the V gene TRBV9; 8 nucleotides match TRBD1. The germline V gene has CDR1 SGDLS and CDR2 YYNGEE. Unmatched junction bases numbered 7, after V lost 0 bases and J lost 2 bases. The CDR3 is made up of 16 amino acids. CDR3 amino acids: CASSVGVGTGAYEQYF. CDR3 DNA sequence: TGTGCCAGCAGCGTAGGTGTAGGGACAGGAGCCTACGAGCAGTACTTC.

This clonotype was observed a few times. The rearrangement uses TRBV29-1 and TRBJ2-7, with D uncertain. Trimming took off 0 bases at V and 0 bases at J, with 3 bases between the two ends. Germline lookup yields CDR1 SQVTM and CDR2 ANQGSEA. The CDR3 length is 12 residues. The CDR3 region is CSVEDSSYEQYF. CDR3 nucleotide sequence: TGCAGCGTTGAAGACAGCTCCTACGAGCAGTACTTC.

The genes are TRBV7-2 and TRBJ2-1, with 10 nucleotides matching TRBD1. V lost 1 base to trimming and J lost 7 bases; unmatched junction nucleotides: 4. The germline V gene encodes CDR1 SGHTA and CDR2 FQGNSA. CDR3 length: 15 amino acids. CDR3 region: CASSLGQGAKNEQFF. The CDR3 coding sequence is TGTGCCAGCAGCTTAGGACAGGGGGCGAAGAATGAGCAGTTCTTC.

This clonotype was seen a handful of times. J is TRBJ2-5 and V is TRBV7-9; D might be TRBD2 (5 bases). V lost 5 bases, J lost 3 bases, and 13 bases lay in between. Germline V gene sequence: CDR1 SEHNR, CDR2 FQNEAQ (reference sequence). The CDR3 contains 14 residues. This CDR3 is CASSPVGSEETQYF. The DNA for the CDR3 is TGTGCCAGCAGCCCCGTCGGTAGCGAAGAGACCCAGTACTTC.

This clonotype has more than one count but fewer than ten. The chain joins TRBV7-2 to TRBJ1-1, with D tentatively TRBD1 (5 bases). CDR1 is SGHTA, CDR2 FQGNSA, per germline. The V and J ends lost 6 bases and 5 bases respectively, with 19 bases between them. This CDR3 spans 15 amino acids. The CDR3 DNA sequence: TGTGCCAGCAGACCCGACAGAGCCGAGGGAACTGAAGCTTTCTTT. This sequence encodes CASRPDRAEGTEAFF.

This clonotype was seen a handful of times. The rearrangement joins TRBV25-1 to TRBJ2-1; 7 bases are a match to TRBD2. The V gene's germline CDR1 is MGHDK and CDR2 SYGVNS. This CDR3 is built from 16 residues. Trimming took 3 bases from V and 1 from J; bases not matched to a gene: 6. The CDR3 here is CASSDQAGLSYNEQFF. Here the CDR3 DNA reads TGTGCCAGCAGTGACCAAGCGGGACTATCCTACAATGAGCAGTTCTTC.

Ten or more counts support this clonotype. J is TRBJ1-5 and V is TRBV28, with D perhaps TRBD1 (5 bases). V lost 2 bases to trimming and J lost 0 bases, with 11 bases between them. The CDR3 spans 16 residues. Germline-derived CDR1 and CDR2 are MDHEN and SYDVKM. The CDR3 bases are TGTGCCAGCAGTTTAAATGGGGACTATAGCAATCAGCCCCAGCATTTT. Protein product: CASSLNGDYSNQPQHF.

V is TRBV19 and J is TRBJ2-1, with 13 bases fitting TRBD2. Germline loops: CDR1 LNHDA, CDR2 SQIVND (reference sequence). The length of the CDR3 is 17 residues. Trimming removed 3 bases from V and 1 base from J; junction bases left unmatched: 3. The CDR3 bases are TGTGCCAGTAGTATTCCGGGACTAGCGGGATCCTACAATGAGCAGTTCTTC. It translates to CASSIPGLAGSYNEQFF.

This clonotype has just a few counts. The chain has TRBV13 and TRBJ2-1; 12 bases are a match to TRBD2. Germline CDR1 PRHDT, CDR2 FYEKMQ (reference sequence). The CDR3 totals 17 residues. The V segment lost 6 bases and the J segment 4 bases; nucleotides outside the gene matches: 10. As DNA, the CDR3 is TGTGCCAGCAGTTTCTCTGCTAGCGGGAGGGCGTACAATGAGCAGTTCTTC. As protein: CASSFSASGRAYNEQFF.

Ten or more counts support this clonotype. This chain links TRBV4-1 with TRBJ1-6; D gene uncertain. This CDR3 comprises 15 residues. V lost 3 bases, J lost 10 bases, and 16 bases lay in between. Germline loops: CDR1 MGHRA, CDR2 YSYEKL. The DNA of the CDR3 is TGCGCCAGCAGCCACTCCGCGGGGAGCGGCTCACCCCTCCACTTT. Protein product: CASSHSAGSGSPLHF.

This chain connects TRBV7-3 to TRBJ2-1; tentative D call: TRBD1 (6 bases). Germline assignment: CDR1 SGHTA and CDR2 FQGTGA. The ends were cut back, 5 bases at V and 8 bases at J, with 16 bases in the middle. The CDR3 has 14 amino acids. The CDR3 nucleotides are TGTGCCAGCAGCCCGATACAGGGTACGCATGAGCAGTTCTTC. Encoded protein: CASSPIQGTHEQFF.

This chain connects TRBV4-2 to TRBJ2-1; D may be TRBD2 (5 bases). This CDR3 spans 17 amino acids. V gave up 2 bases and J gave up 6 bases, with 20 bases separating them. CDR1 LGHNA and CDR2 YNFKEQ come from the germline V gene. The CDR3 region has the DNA TGTGCCAGCAGCCAAACAACACAAGCGGCGTTGCCCAATGAGCAGTTCTTC. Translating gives CASSQTTQAALPNEQFF.